This TCR beta chain was obtained from a study of HIV-infected patients and healthy controls. All unsorted peripheral T cells were captured because whole blood was used without fractionation. In this sample, this clonotype turned up a few times. The CDR3 loop spans 14 amino acids. Germline CDR1 reads DFQATT; CDR2 reads SNEGSKA (reference sequence). V gave up 1 base and J gave up 0 bases, with 10 bases separating them. cDNA was made from approximately 0.55 ug RNA using alpha and beta constant primers. Separate chain-specific third strand synthesis with multiplexing indices produced the alpha and beta libraries. In TCRdb, the 5' RACE reads were re-called with MiXCR into one record per CDR3 protein. The sample holds around 8,600 distinct CDR3 sequences, 8% seen once.

The chain has TRBV20-1 and TRBJ2-7; the D gene is possibly TRBD1 (6 bases). The material sequenced was blood, taken before antiretroviral therapy. This clonotype originated in an adult with HIV infection. The donor label of this sample is uncertain. CDR3 in DNA: TGCAGTGCTAGAGGACCAGGGGACTCCTACGAGCAGTACTTC. Translation gives CSARGPGDSYEQYF.